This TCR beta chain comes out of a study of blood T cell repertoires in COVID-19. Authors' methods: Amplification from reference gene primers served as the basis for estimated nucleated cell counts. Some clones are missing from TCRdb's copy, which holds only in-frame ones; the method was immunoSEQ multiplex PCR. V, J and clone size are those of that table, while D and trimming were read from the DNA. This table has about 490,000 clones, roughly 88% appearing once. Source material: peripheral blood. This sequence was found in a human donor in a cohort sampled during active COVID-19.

CDR3 residues: CATTSLGTSGFGELFF. CDR3 coding DNA: TGTGCCACCACCAGCCTCGGGACTAGCGGGTTCGGGGAGCTGTTTTTT. The V gene is TRBV3-1 (or the pseudogene TRBV3-2), the J gene TRBJ2-2, with 12 positions matching TRBD2. The length of the CDR3 is 16 residues. J was trimmed by 7 bases and V by 10 bases; bases with no gene match: 13. Germline lookup yields CDR1 LGHDT and CDR2 YNNKEL (reference sequence).